This T cell receptor beta chain was captured by sequencing in a study of CD8+CD57+ T cells in acquired aplastic anemia. Study in general: Sorted CD4+ and CD8+ cells yielded roughly 3.1 ug of DNA on average.

Template material for TCR beta VDJ and CDR3 profiling consisted of genomic DNA. TCRdb ran MiXCR on the reads and lists one entry per CDR3 protein. The table lists 200,000 or so distinct CDR3 sequences, 64% of them singletons. Findings of the study overall: No significant difference in CD8+ Simpson's diversity was found between patients and controls. Patients and controls had in common approximately 30 CD8+ CDR3 sequences.

About this clonotype: The antigen remains undetermined. No conserved phenylalanine or tryptophan ends this CDR3, so it is likely a read error. The limits of the CDR3 on the DNA are not certain, so only TCRdb's listed CDR3 is given.

Germline loops: CDR1 SEHNR, CDR2 FQNEAQ (reference sequence). The CDR3 length is 13 residues, termini included. This sequence was found in a human donor with severe aplastic anemia or a healthy control (not recorded which). The sample was sorted CD4+, CD8+, or CD8+CD57+ T cells (not recorded which) from PBMCs. This chain joins TRBV7-9 and TRBJ2-1; the tabulated D call, TRBD2, remains unverified against the DNA. The chain's CDR3 is CASSLGASYEQFL.